Reported below is one T cell receptor beta chain. This clonotype was found once. Its antigen is currently not known. Base quality data are lacking; no much larger clone is found one base away. A lone read offers only weak evidence. Interpreted using the paper, the time point label stands for: blood at routine non-recurrence follow-up after resection. Whole RNA extracted from tumor and nontumor lung tissue, or from cryopreserved PBMC samples, was used for TCR sequencing without cell sorting. Only patients for whom sufficient RNA was available from at least two tumor regions were selected for TCR sequencing. V is cut by 5 bases and J by 6 bases, and the space between the germline ends is 11 bases. The CDR3 spans 13 residues, from the cysteine through the phenylalanine. The sequence is cut down to CDR3 DNA, 39 bases in frame from base 1. The germline V gene sets CDR1 to SGHTA and CDR2 to FQGNSA. The data derive from a study of spatial heterogeneity in lung cancer (dated by TCRdb to the late 2010s). Notes on the research overall: Donors were 65 to 85 patients with early-stage, untreated non-small cell lung cancer from the lung TRACERx cohort. At surgery, both alpha and beta chains were TCR-sequenced in 220 tumor regions, over 61 matched nontumor lung samples and over 50 PBMC samples. In the raw uncorrected reads, each unique combination of TCR and UMI appeared more than ten times on average. The study linked features of the TCR repertoire to counts of nonsynonymous mutations, which were determined by whole-exome sequencing of tumor tissue. TCR alpha and beta repertoires were quantitatively compared across multiple tumor regions, matched nontumor lung and blood in non-small cell lung cancer. Beta-chain transcripts were consistently detected in greater numbers than alpha-chain transcripts, which likely reflected higher beta-chain transcript abundance. Follow-up PBMC samples were sequenced whenever available, with a median time to follow-up of 2 to 3 years after resection.

Libraries were made using 5' RACE. These reads were obtained on a NextSeq 500. In the TCR library protocol, a unique molecular identifier was attached to each TCR cDNA molecule so that PCR and sequencing errors could be corrected. On the authors' methods: TCR identification, UMI-based error correction and CDR3 extraction were performed with Decombinator tools. Expanded TCRs were defined as those above a frequency of 2 per 1,000, corresponding to the top 1% of the tumor frequency distribution. Renyi diversity was computed with the R vegan package after each repertoire had been subsampled 100 times to 5,000 TCRs. CDR3 similarity networks were built from amino acid triplet string-kernel similarity, connecting CDR3s with pairwise similarity above 0.82. TCRdb handled the public reads itself, with Q25 trimming in fastp and clone calling in MiXCR, and kept productive beta chains. All rows with the same CDR3 protein become a single entry with the most common DNA and genes. TCRdb, not the authors, supplied the V and J calls. Counted in this sample were about 32,000 distinct CDR3 sequences; about 10% of them appeared once. Less than 35% of the sample belongs to the ten largest clones.

What the research found in general, with its limitations: Ubiquitous expanded tumor TCRs were found in blood more often at tumor resection than at routine follow-up. Only around 15 patients were included in comparisons of baseline and follow-up blood repertoires. Additional single-cell paired TCR alpha and beta sequencing was considered necessary to confirm, at a functional level, the hypothesis that regional TCRs recognize regional mutations.

This chain is built from TRBV7-2 and TRBJ2-1; possibly the D gene is TRBD1, per 6 matching bases. Source: PBMCs, taken at follow-up. The clonotype was recovered from a female donor with early-stage non-small cell lung cancer. The CDR3 sequence is CASSPVGANEQFF. The bases are TGTGCCAGCAGCCCAGTGGGGGCCAATGAGCAGTTCTTC.